This T cell receptor beta chain was documented in a study of CD8+ T cells in alopecia areata. The authors extracted RNA and reverse transcribed it into cDNA as the sequencing template. Assay: immunoSEQ multiplex PCR; the TCRdb copy retains only in-frame clones and omits some. Here the sample spans roughly 230,000 clones, less than 50% being singletons. Described treatment: oral pan-JAK inhibitor, 5-10 mg twice daily. From PBMCs, CD4+ and CD8+ T cells were sorted. The source of this sequence is a human donor with alopecia areata. The sequencing used CD4+ T cells sorted from blood, collected around week 36, from a patient treated with tofacitinib.

The CDR3 protein is CASTTGAAHSYNEQFF. The CDR3 nucleotides read TGTGCCAGCACCACGGGGGCGGCACACTCCTACAATGAGCAGTTCTTC. The V and J genes are TRBV28 and TRBJ2-1; the D call may be TRBD1 or TRBD2 (6 bases each). Trimming pared 7 bases from V and 0 bases from J, leaving 16 bases between. Per the germline V gene, CDR1 is MDHEN and CDR2 is SYDVKM. CDR3 length: 16 amino acids.